The 14 T cell receptor beta chains below come from one sample, sequenced in a study of cytomegalovirus exposure and HLA in healthy donors. Produced via immunoSEQ multiplex PCR; TCRdb's table is partial and in-frame only. Among tens of thousands of clones listed, roughly 95% were seen once. Source material: PBMCs. The receptor set was obtained from a young woman in good health and CMV-seronegative.

The chain couples TRBV28 to TRBJ2-3, with D possibly TRBD2 on 5 matching bases. CDR1 is MDHEN, CDR2 SYDVKM, per germline. There are 15 residues in the CDR3. V shed 3 bases and J shed 1 base, with 11 bases lying between them. The chain's CDR3 is CASSLPGSGTDTQYF. CDR3 DNA sequence: TGTGCCAGCAGTTTGCCGGGTAGCGGCACAGATACGCAGTATTTT.

The chain links TRBV19 to TRBJ2-1; 15 bases are a match to TRBD2. The V gene end was trimmed by 6 bases and the J gene end by 5 bases; junction bases not matched to a gene: 2. Germline V gene lookup returns CDR1 LNHDA and CDR2 SQIVND (reference sequence). The CDR3 is 15 amino acids. CDR3 residues: CASSGLAGGNNEQFF. In DNA, the CDR3 is TGTGCCAGTAGCGGACTAGCGGGAGGGAACAATGAGCAGTTCTTC.

The J gene is TRBJ2-7, the V gene TRBV6-6; D is perhaps TRBD1 (6 bases). The germline V gene has CDR1 MNHNY and CDR2 SVGAGI (reference sequence). V was shortened by 6 bases and J by 3 bases, with 15 bases between the two germline ends. There are 14 residues in the CDR3. CDR3 DNA: TGTGCCAGCAGGCTTCCGGGACACCACTACGAGCAGTACTTC. Its translation is CASRLPGHHYEQYF.

This clone is a singleton in its sample. The V and J genes are TRBV10-2 and TRBJ2-7; D gene ambiguous. The CDR3 loop spans 13 amino acids. Germline V gene sequence: CDR1 WSHSY, CDR2 SAAADI. The ends were cut back, 4 bases at V and 2 bases at J, with 9 bases in the middle. The CDR3 region is CASSAGEPYEQYF. DNA of the CDR3: TGCGCCAGCAGTGCAGGCGAGCCCTACGAGCAGTACTTC.

The chain has TRBV19 and TRBJ2-5, with 12 bases identical to TRBD2. The CDR3 extends over 16 amino acids. Per germline, CDR1 LNHDA and CDR2 SQIVND (reference sequence). Trimming took 6 bases from V and 1 from J; bases not matched to a gene: 6. Here the CDR3 reads CASSTSGRTGQETQYF. CDR3 DNA sequence: TGTGCCAGTAGCACTAGCGGGAGGACGGGCCAAGAGACCCAGTACTTC.

The chain joins TRBV20-1 to TRBJ1-2, with a weak D call TRBD1 (5 bases). This CDR3 is built from 11 residues. Germline assignment: CDR1 DFQATT and CDR2 SNEGSKA (reference sequence). V was pared by 3 bases and J by 7 bases, with 9 bases between. The CDR3 nucleotides read TGCAGTGCTAGCGGACATGGTGGCTACACCTTC. This translates into CSASGHGGYTF.

CDR3: CASSRSGQGHNEQFF. As DNA, the CDR3 is TGTGCCAGCAGCAGGTCGGGACAGGGACACAATGAGCAGTTCTTC. V and J are TRBV6-5 and TRBJ2-1; TRBD1 aligns across 9 bases. CDR1 MNHEY and CDR2 SVGAGI come from the germline V gene. The CDR3 runs 15 residues. The ends lost 6 bases at V and 5 bases at J; junction bases unmatched: 8.

The chain joins TRBV29-1 to TRBJ2-5, with a weak D call TRBD2 (5 bases). The V gene lost 7 bases and the J gene lost 5 bases, with 8 bases spanning the gap. The length of the CDR3 is 10 residues. Per the germline V gene, CDR1 is SQVTM and CDR2 is ANQGSEA. The CDR3 loop reads CSGSGETQYF. CDR3 nucleotides: TGCAGCGGGAGCGGCGAGACCCAGTACTTC.

Only one count was recorded for this clone. The chain joins TRBV2 to TRBJ2-3; a possible D gene is TRBD1 (5 bases). Deletions cut 2 bases from V and 6 bases from J, with 9 bases between. The CDR3 contains 13 residues. Germline loops: CDR1 SNHLY, CDR2 FYNNEI. For the CDR3, the DNA is TGTGCCAGCAGTGAAAGAAGGGGTGATACGCAGTATTTT. It yields the protein CASSERRGDTQYF. The variable domain in full, completed from reference TRBV2 and TRBJ2-3, reads EPEVTQTPSHQVTQMGQEVILRCVPISNHLYFYWYRQILGQKVEFLVSFYNNEISEKSEIFDDQFSVERPDGSNFTLKIRSTKLEDSAMYFCASSERRGDTQYFGPGTRLTVL.

The chain joins TRBV7-6 to TRBJ2-7, with 9 bases fitting TRBD1. The V gene end was trimmed by 11 bases and the J gene end by 4 bases; junction bases not matched to a gene: 12. Germline V CDR1 and CDR2: SGHVS, FNYEAQ. The CDR3 extends over 14 amino acids. The DNA for the CDR3 is TGTGCCTTGATCTTCCGGGACAGGGCTTACGAGCAGTACTTC. Amino acid sequence: CALIFRDRAYEQYF. The whole variable domain, remainder taken from reference TRBV7-6 and TRBJ2-7, is GAGVSQSPRYKVTKRGQDVALRCDPISGHVSLYWYRQALGQGPEFLTYFNYEAQQDKSGLPNDRFSAERPEGSISTLTIQRTEQRDSAMYRCALIFRDRAYEQYFGPGTRLTVT.

The gene calls are TRBV29-1 and TRBJ2-7, with 9 positions matching TRBD1. CDR3 length equals 12 residues. Germline V gene lookup returns CDR1 SQVTM and CDR2 ANQGSEA. V was pared by 8 bases and J by 5 bases, with 7 bases of the junction left unmatched. The CDR3 region has the DNA TGCAGCACAAAGGGACAGGGCGACGAGCAGTACTTC. Its translation is CSTKGQGDEQYF.

This chain joins TRBV5-1 and TRBJ2-1; 7 bases align to TRBD1. V lost 4 bases and J lost 8; bases outside the gene matches: 9. From germline, CDR1 is SGHRS and CDR2 YFSETQ. The CDR3 runs 14 residues. CDR3 residues: CASSPGQLNYEQFF. The CDR3 region has the DNA TGCGCCAGCAGCCCGGGACAGCTAAACTATGAGCAGTTCTTC.

The chain combines TRBV6-5 with TRBJ1-1, with 12 bases that match TRBD1. The germline V gene has CDR1 MNHEY and CDR2 SVGAGI. This CDR3 has 14 amino acids. Trimming took 0 bases from V and 8 from J; bases not matched to a gene: 1. CDR3 DNA: TGTGCCAGCAGTTACTCGGGACAGGGGGCCGAAGCTTTCTTT. Translation: CASSYSGQGAEAFF.

This chain uses TRBV7-8 with TRBJ2-7; 9 nucleotides match TRBD2. The germline V gene has CDR1 SGHVS and CDR2 FQNEAQ. The V and J ends lost 1 base and 2 bases, in that order; junction bases with no gene match: 3. This CDR3 is built from 15 residues. Here the CDR3 reads CASSLVAGGPYEQYF. The DNA of the CDR3 is TGTGCCAGCAGCTTAGTGGCGGGGGGGCCCTACGAGCAGTACTTC.